The TCR beta chain under discussion was sequenced for a study of T-cell memory formation after mild COVID-19. This clonotype was seen a few times. The V gene's germline CDR1 is SGHDN and CDR2 FVKESK. Trimming pared 4 bases from V and 1 base from J, leaving 11 bases between. This CDR3 has 15 amino acids. In TCRdb, the 5' RACE reads were re-called with MiXCR into one record per CDR3 protein. The sample includes about 200,000 distinct CDR3 sequences, about 9.2% of them seen just once. This TCR was sampled from a man in his late teens or twenties who had mild COVID-19 (a few samples of this study predate the infection). Cell type and time point are not known. The specimen sequenced was PBMCs or a T cell subset sorted from them (not recorded which). The chain employs TRBV14 and TRBJ1-3, with a tentative D call TRBD1 (6 bases). The CDR3 DNA reads as TGTGCCAGCAGCCCCCAGGGGAGGTCTGGAAACACCATATATTTT. Its translation is CASSPQGRSGNTIYF. Full variable domain (rest looked up from reference TRBV14 and TRBJ1-3): EAGVTQFPSHSVIEKGQTVTLRCDPISGHDNLYWYRRVMGKEIKFLLHFVKESKQDESGMPNNRFLAERTGGTYSTLKVQPAELEDSGVYFCASSPQGRSGNTIYFGEGSWLTVV.